Presented here are 15 T cell receptor beta chains from one specimen sequenced in a study of T-cell reconstitution after alpha-beta-depleted transplantation in children. The authors prepared the TCRbeta library with unique molecular identifiers. TCRdb called the PCR reads again in MiXCR, with one record for every CDR3 protein. The table has about 540,000 distinct CDR3 sequences, approximately 30% seen once. The sequencing used PBMCs, collected before TCRalphabeta/CD19-depleted stem cell transplant. Receptor source: a boy less than two years old with Wiskott-Aldrich syndrome, due to receive a stem cell transplant.

This clonotype was seen more than once but under ten times. This chain's CDR3 is CSQRGHPYGYTF. For the CDR3, the DNA is TGCAGTCAACGGGGACACCCGTATGGCTACACCTTC. The chain employs TRBV20-1 and TRBJ1-2, with a possible D match to TRBD1 (6 bases). This CDR3 has 12 residues. The V end was cut by 8 bases, the J end by 5 bases, with 15 bases between. Germline lookup yields CDR1 DFQATT and CDR2 SNEGSKA (reference sequence).

The chain recombines TRBV7-9 with TRBJ2-3; tentative D call: TRBD1 (6 bases). Deletions cut 3 bases from V and 5 bases from J, with 12 bases between. CDR1 is SEHNR and CDR2 is FQNEAQ in the germline V gene (reference sequence). The CDR3 consists of 14 residues. CDR3 sequence reads: CASSFLGAEDTQYF. DNA of the CDR3: TGTGCCAGCAGCTTCCTGGGGGCCGAAGATACGCAGTATTTT.

The chain carries TRBV27 and TRBJ1-5; 7 bases align to TRBD1. V lost 7 bases and J lost 2; bases outside the gene matches: 8. Germline CDR1 reads MNHEY; CDR2 reads SMNVEV (reference sequence). The CDR3 extends over 15 amino acids. The CDR3 sequence: CASKTTGRGNQPQHF. The CDR3 DNA reads TGTGCCAGCAAGACGACAGGGAGAGGCAATCAGCCCCAGCATTTT.

A few counts support this clonotype. This chain joins TRBV7-8 and TRBJ2-2, with a possible D match to TRBD2 (5 bases). The V gene's germline CDR1 is SGHVS and CDR2 FQNEAQ. The V end was cut by 4 bases, the J end by 0 bases, with 12 bases between. CDR3 length: 16 amino acids. In nucleotides, the CDR3 is TGTGCCAGCAGCTCGGGCCCGGACTCGAACACCGGGGAGCTGTTTTTT. Amino acid sequence: CASSSGPDSNTGELFF.

V usage is TRBV25-1 and J usage is TRBJ2-3, with 8 bases fitting TRBD2. J lost 5 bases, V lost 8 bases, and 6 bases had no gene match. Germline V gene sequence: CDR1 MGHDK, CDR2 SYGVNS. The CDR3 length is 13 residues. The chain's CDR3 is CASRAGVRDTQYF. The CDR3 DNA sequence: TGTGCCAGCCGAGCGGGAGTAAGAGATACGCAGTATTTT.

CDR3 coding DNA: TGTGCCAGCAACTACGGGCTAGCGGCGCGTTCTAGCACAGATACGCAGTATTTT. It encodes CASNYGLAARSSTDTQYF. The rearrangement uses TRBV6-1 and TRBJ2-3, with 7 bases that match TRBD2. V shed 7 bases and J 0 bases; nucleotides not matched to a gene: 16. This CDR3 has 18 residues. Germline loops: CDR1 MNHNS, CDR2 SASEGT.

This clonotype was observed a few times. This sequence joins TRBV20-1 and TRBJ2-4; D gene ambiguous. The CDR3 totals 14 residues. The V end lost 6 bases, the J end lost 0 bases, and 12 bases lay between the germline ends. Germline CDR1 DFQATT, CDR2 SNEGSKA (reference sequence). The CDR3, as DNA: TGCAGTGCCAGTTCGGTGATAGCCAAAAACATTCAGTACTTC. This translates into CSASSVIAKNIQYF.

This clonotype occurred a few times. The V and J genes are TRBV5-1 and TRBJ2-3; D may correspond to TRBD1 or TRBD2 (5 bases each). The germline V gene has CDR1 SGHRS and CDR2 YFSETQ. The CDR3 has 14 residues. Trimming removed 4 bases from V and 2 bases from J, with 11 bases in between. The DNA for the CDR3 is TGCGCCAGCAGCCCACGGGGACCCACAGATACGCAGTATTTT. It translates to CASSPRGPTDTQYF.

The rearrangement uses TRBV5-1 and TRBJ2-7, with D possibly matching TRBD2 (5 bases). This CDR3 is 18 amino acids long. Trimming took 2 bases from V and 1 from J, leaving 22 bases between them. The germline gives CDR1 SGHRS, CDR2 YFSETQ. The CDR3 DNA reads TGCGCCAGCAGCTTAGCCGTTGTCGGCGGAGGAAGATCCTACGAGCAGTACTTC. Translating it yields CASSLAVVGGGRSYEQYF. Full variable domain (remainder filled in from reference TRBV5-1 and TRBJ2-7): KAGVTQTPRYLIKTRGQQVTLSCSPISGHRSVSWYQQTPGQGLQFLFEYFSETQRNKGNFPGRFSGRQFSNSRSEMNVSTLELGDSALYLCASSLAVVGGGRSYEQYFGPGTRLTVT.

This clonotype was detected a few times. The CDR3 protein is CASSLVGRGDEQFF. The CDR3 DNA sequence: TGCGCCAGCAGCTTGGTCGGGAGAGGCGATGAGCAGTTCTTC. The chain carries TRBV5-1 and TRBJ2-1, with D tentatively TRBD2 (6 bases). Germline CDR1 SGHRS, CDR2 YFSETQ. V gave up 0 bases and J gave up 8 bases, with 12 bases separating them. The CDR3 sequence is 14 residues long.

The chain has TRBV20-1 and TRBJ2-7; D remains ambiguous. Trimming removed 1 base at V and 1 base at J, with 8 bases between. CDR3 length: 13 residues. Germline V lookup: CDR1 DFQATT, CDR2 SNEGSKA (reference sequence). CDR3 region: CSARGGRSYEQYF. The CDR3 bases are TGCAGTGCTAGAGGGGGTAGGTCCTACGAGCAGTACTTC.

This clonotype occurred a few times. V and J are TRBV4-2 and TRBJ2-1; TRBD2 aligns across 11 bases. V trimming: 6 bases; J trimming: 0 bases; junction bases outside the gene matches: 4. CDR1 and CDR2 (germline): LGHNA, YNFKEQ. The CDR3 spans 16 residues. The chain's CDR3 is CASRRLAGSSYNEQFF. The CDR3 nucleotides are TGTGCCAGCAGAAGACTAGCGGGAAGCTCCTACAATGAGCAGTTCTTC.

This clonotype was found a few times. The chain employs TRBV10-3 and TRBJ2-1; TRBD2 matches at 12 bases. The V gene end was trimmed by 2 bases and the J gene end by 7 bases; junction bases not matched to a gene: 6. The germline V gene encodes CDR1 ENHRY and CDR2 SYGVKD. This CDR3 contains 16 residues. The CDR3 bases are TGTGCCATCAGTGAGCTAGCGGGAGGGCTGGTAAATGAGCAGTTCTTC. Its translation: CAISELAGGLVNEQFF.

The chain employs TRBV20-1 and TRBJ1-5; no reliable D call. Per germline, CDR1 DFQATT and CDR2 SNEGSKA (reference sequence). V lost 4 bases, J lost 2 bases, and 9 bases lay in between. The CDR3 covers 13 residues. CDR3 DNA sequence: TGCAGTGCTAAAACGGCAGGCAATCAGCCCCAGCATTTT. This codes for CSAKTAGNQPQHF.

V gene TRBV5-6 combines with J gene TRBJ2-7; maybe TRBD2 (5 bases). The germline V and J ends were trimmed by 4 bases and 2 bases, with 7 bases remaining between them. The CDR3 spans 12 residues. CDR1 and CDR2 from the germline V gene are SGHDT and YYEEEE. The CDR3 region has the DNA TGTGCCAGCAGCGTCGGGACCTACGAGCAGTACTTC. This translates into CASSVGTYEQYF. The full variable domain, completed using reference TRBV5-6 and TRBJ2-7, is DAGVTQSPTHLIKTRGQQVTLRCSPKSGHDTVSWYQQALGQGPQFIFQYYEEEERQRGNFPDRFSGHQFPNYSSELNVNALLLGDSALYLCASSVGTYEQYFGPGTRLTVT.